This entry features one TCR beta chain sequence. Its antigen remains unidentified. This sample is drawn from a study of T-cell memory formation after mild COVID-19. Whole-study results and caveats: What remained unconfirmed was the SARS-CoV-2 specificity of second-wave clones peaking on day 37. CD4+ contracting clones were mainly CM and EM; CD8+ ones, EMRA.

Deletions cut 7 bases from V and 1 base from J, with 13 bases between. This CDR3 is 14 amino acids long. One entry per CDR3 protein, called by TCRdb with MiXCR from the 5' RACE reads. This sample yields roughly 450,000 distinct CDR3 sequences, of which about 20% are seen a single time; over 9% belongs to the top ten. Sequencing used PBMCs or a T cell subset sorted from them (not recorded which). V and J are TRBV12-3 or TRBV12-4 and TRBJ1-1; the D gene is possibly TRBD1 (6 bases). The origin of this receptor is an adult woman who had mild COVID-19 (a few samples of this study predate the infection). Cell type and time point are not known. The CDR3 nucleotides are TGTGCCAGCACCCTCTTAGGGGGGAACACTGAAGCTTTCTTT. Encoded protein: CASTLLGGNTEAFF.